This is a list of T cell receptor beta chains from one sample in a study of blood T cells in healthy people across ages. TCRdb reanalysed the 5' RACE reads using MiXCR and keeps one entry per CDR3 protein. The sample lists about 1.4 million distinct CDR3 sequences, around 55% seen once, with 6.5% to 8% in the top ten. The specimen sequenced was blood. The origin of the receptors is a man between 18 and 35 years old in good health. CDR3s include the opening cysteine and the closing phenylalanine or tryptophan. D genes are given only for firm matches. Size values are once, few and many counts, or a class for expanded clones, and some rows have none.

j_call v_call clone_size d_call cdr3_aa cdr3_nt
TRBJ2-5 TRBV28 few - CASSFGGRVYQETQYF TGTGCCAGCAGTTTTGGAGGGCGGGTGTACCAAGAGACCCAGTACTTC
TRBJ1-5 TRBV7-2 - - CASSLGGGLDQPQHF TGTGCCAGCAGCTTGGGAGGTGGGCTTGATCAGCCCCAGCATTTT
TRBJ1-2 TRBV4-3 - TRBD1 CASSHTGVVSGYTF TGCGCCAGCAGCCATACAGGGGTGGTGTCTGGCTACACCTTC
TRBJ1-5 TRBV12-3/TRBV12-4 few - CASSSGQSNQPQHF TGTGCCAGCAGTTCAGGTCAGTCCAATCAGCCCCAGCATTTT
TRBJ2-4 TRBV2 - - CASSLIPGFQYF TGTGCCAGCAGTTTGATCCCTGGCTTCCAGTACTTC
TRBJ1-1 TRBV7-2 - TRBD1 CASSLTDRVYTEAFF TGTGCCAGCAGCCTTACTGACAGGGTGTACACTGAAGCTTTCTTT
TRBJ2-5 TRBV12-3/TRBV12-4 few TRBD2 CASSLVGTRGETQYF TGTGCCAGCAGTTTAGTAGGGACTAGGGGCGAGACCCAGTACTTC
TRBJ1-1 TRBV7-8 - - CASSLAYLTNTEAFF TGTGCCAGCAGCTTAGCTTACCTAACTAACACTGAAGCTTTCTTT
TRBJ2-7 TRBV4-2 - TRBD2 CASSQVAGVAYEQYF TGTGCCAGCAGCCAAGTAGCGGGAGTGGCCTACGAGCAGTACTTC
TRBJ2-5 TRBV27 - TRBD2 CASRHPGLAAETQYF TGTGCCAGCAGACACCCGGGACTAGCCGCGGAGACCCAGTACTTC
TRBJ2-1 TRBV29-1 - TRBD2 CSVERRGRNNEQFF TGCAGCGTTGAAAGGCGGGGGAGGAACAATGAGCAGTTCTTC
TRBJ2-1 TRBV3-1 - - CASSHVDRYNEQFF TGTGCCAGCAGCCACGTTGACCGCTACAATGAGCAGTTCTTC
TRBJ2-2 TRBV6-5 many - CASSYSNTGELFF TGTGCCAGCAGTTACTCGAACACCGGGGAGCTGTTTTTT
TRBJ2-1 TRBV29-1 once TRBD2 CSVGLAGFGNEQFF TGCAGCGTTGGGCTAGCGGGATTTGGGAATGAGCAGTTCTTC
TRBJ2-7 TRBV3-1 - - CASSQSSHEQYF TGTGCCAGCAGCCAAAGTAGCCACGAGCAGTACTTC
TRBJ2-1 TRBV15 - - CATRVVPYNEQFF TGTGCCACCAGGGTAGTCCCCTACAATGAGCAGTTCTTC
TRBJ2-1 TRBV27 few TRBD2 CASSPLAGQYNEQFF TGTGCCAGCAGTCCGCTAGCGGGGCAATACAATGAGCAGTTCTTC
TRBJ2-4 TRBV30 - - CAWRPQEVYLRVQYF TGTGCCTGGCGGCCCCAGGAGGTATACCTACGAGTGCAGTACTTC
TRBJ2-1 TRBV9 - - CASSEGVLGLYNEQFF TGTGCCAGCAGCGAGGGCGTCCTAGGACTTTACAATGAGCAGTTCTTC
TRBJ2-1 TRBV12-3/TRBV12-4 - - CAGSLLLYEQFF TGTGCCGGCAGTTTACTGCTCTATGAGCAGTTCTTC
TRBJ2-1 TRBV7-7 - - CASGPTESSYNEQFF TGTGCCAGCGGCCCGACAGAGAGCTCCTACAATGAGCAGTTCTTC
TRBJ1-2 TRBV6-1 - - CASSEMGLYGYTF TGTGCCAGCAGTGAGATGGGACTCTATGGCTACACCTTC
TRBJ1-2 TRBV27 - - CASSLFAGENYGYTF TGTGCCAGCAGTTTATTCGCAGGGGAAAACTATGGCTACACCTTC
TRBJ2-7 TRBV3-1 - - CASSLRLVSYNEQYF TGTGCCAGCAGCCTTAGACTAGTCTCCTACAATGAGCAGTACTTC
TRBJ2-2 TRBV29-1 few TRBD1 CSARSGTVNTGELFF TGCAGCGCGAGGTCCGGGACAGTAAACACCGGGGAGCTGTTTTTT
TRBJ2-5 TRBV18 - TRBD1 CASSPGQGLKTQYF TGTGCCAGCTCACCGGGACAGGGGTTGAAGACCCAGTACTTC
TRBJ2-3 TRBV29-1 few - CSVGPTSADTQYF TGCAGCGTTGGACCCACTAGTGCCGATACGCAGTATTTT
TRBJ2-2 TRBV3-1 - - CASSQDQGLKLYTGELFF TGTGCCAGCAGCCAGGATCAAGGCTTAAAACTGTACACCGGGGAGCTGTTTTTT
TRBJ1-2 TRBV6-5 - - CASSYSRQDYGYTF TGTGCCAGCAGTTACTCTCGACAGGACTATGGCTACACCTTC
TRBJ2-1 TRBV2 - - CASSPGEGGNEQFF TGTGCCAGCAGCCCAGGGGAGGGTGGTAATGAGCAGTTCTTC
TRBJ2-1 TRBV11-2 - TRBD2 CASSRSGRGIEQFF TGTGCCAGCAGCCGAAGCGGGAGGGGTATTGAGCAGTTCTTC
TRBJ2-7 TRBV5-1 once TRBD1 CASSLRGQVHEQYF TGCGCCAGCAGCTTGAGGGGACAGGTACACGAGCAGTACTTC
TRBJ2-3 TRBV5-1 - - CASSPSGPGEHTQYF TGCGCCAGCAGCCCCTCTGGACCGGGGGAGCATACGCAGTATTTT
TRBJ2-5 TRBV3-1 - - CASSPVGAQETQYF TGTGCCAGCAGCCCCGTTGGGGCACAAGAGACCCAGTACTTC
TRBJ2-1 TRBV20-1 - - CSARIPRDRKNEQFF TGCAGTGCTAGAATACCCAGGGACCGAAAAAATGAGCAGTTCTTC
TRBJ2-7 TRBV24-1 few TRBD1 CATSDSGTGIYEQYF TGTGCCACCAGTGATTCCGGGACAGGAATCTACGAGCAGTACTTC